This T cell receptor beta chain came from a study of human T cells and chemical hapten exposure. The wider study: Yields of TCR per sample differed, chiefly owing to small differences in pooled library volume.

It was the library that attached unique molecular identifiers to individual cDNA molecules. TCRdb reprocessed the RACE reads via MiXCR and lists one record per CDR3 protein. The sample consists of 130,000 or so distinct CDR3 sequences, around 8.2% of them appearing once. The time point denotes: healthy volunteer bleed at 2 weeks. Extraction yielded total RNA from whole blood (unfractionated). This clonotype was observed at least ten times. Germline CDR1 is SNHLY and CDR2 is FYNNEI. The CDR3 runs to 14 residues. V shed 6 bases, J shed 3 bases, and the junction held 7 bases outside the gene matches. The chain recombines TRBV2 with TRBJ1-1; 7 nucleotides align to TRBD1. Sequencing was carried out using whole blood. The clonotype originates from a male donor in good health. Some clones in this sample may be carry-over from other donors' samples. The CDR3 DNA sequence: TGTGCCAGCAGAGGGACACAGGGGCACACTGAAGCTTTCTTT. Translation: CASRGTQGHTEAFF.